This TCR beta chain was documented in a study of regulatory T cells in long-lasting Graves disease. With V trimmed by 2 bases and J by 0 bases, 9 bases remained unmatched. Germline-derived CDR1 and CDR2 are MNHEY and SMNVEV (reference sequence). The CDR3 runs to 17 residues. The sample's time point: newly diagnosed GD, antithyroid drugs for less than 3 months. Making the TCR library involved RNA that had been extracted from PBMCs. Arm-PCR of CDR3 regions and iRepertoire HTBI primers were used to build TCR beta libraries. TCRdb analysed the multiplex PCR reads with MiXCR anew, one entry per CDR3 protein. This repertoire shows roughly 500,000 distinct CDR3 sequences, approximately 12% found once; its top ten account for roughly 9.3%. This clonotype was seen a handful of times. Its antigen is undetermined. Regarding the study as a whole: With persistent disease, TRBV28, TRBJ1-2 and TRBJ2-5 were the favored segments.

These data also featured in a second study, about T cells in Graves' hyperthyroidism and ophthalmopathy. Per that paper: The TCR CDR3 was amplified in a first-round RT-PCR using the HTBI primer set.

Specimen: peripheral blood mononuclear cells (PBMCs), collected at new diagnosis, from a patient treated with antithyroid drugs. This chain links TRBV27 with TRBJ1-1; 7 nucleotides agree with TRBD1. This clonotype was sampled from a woman aged 25 to 39 with Graves disease. The CDR3 bases are TGTGCCAGCAGTTTAAGTGTCCCGGGACAGATGAACACTGAAGCTTTCTTT. This encodes CASSLSVPGQMNTEAFF.